Listed here is a single TCR beta chain. What it binds is not known. It was with 60 Vbeta and 13 Jbeta primers that the PCR ran. Method: immunoSEQ multiplex PCR; TCRdb's copy keeps in-frame clones and lacks some. This table holds around 99,000 clones, 60% to 80% found once. The sample is drawn from a study of cytomegalovirus exposure and HLA in healthy donors. The study's findings and limits: A later analysis found that most CMV-associated TCR beta chains appeared HLA-restricted.

The CDR3 extends over 15 amino acids. Looked up from germline, CDR1 is LNHDA and CDR2 is SQIVND (reference sequence). Trimming took 3 bases from V and 2 from J, leaving 12 bases between them. This TCR came from a man younger than 30 in good health and CMV-seronegative. This sequence joins TRBV19 and TRBJ2-3; tentative D call: TRBD1 (6 bases). The specimen sequenced was PBMCs. CDR3 DNA: TGTGCCAGTAGTATCCAGACAGGATACACAGATACGCAGTATTTT. Amino acids: CASSIQTGYTDTQYF.